A selection of T cell receptor beta chains follows, all from one sample in a study of T cells in Graves' hyperthyroidism and ophthalmopathy. One entry per CDR3 protein results from TCRdb running MiXCR on the multiplex PCR reads. This table has a few hundred thousand distinct CDR3 sequences, around 16% appearing once. Sequenced material: blood. These receptor sequences come from a woman aged 30 to 39 with Graves' ophthalmopathy. CDR3s include the opening cysteine and the closing phenylalanine or tryptophan. Each record gives: J gene, clone size, D gene, V gene, CDR3 protein, CDR3 DNA. The D gene is left open where the match is weak. For some rows the clone size is stated as once, few or many, or as a class when expanded; others skip it.

j_call: TRBJ1-5
clone_size: few
d_call: TRBD1
v_call: TRBV30
cdr3_aa: CAWSKFKGTGSNQPQHF
cdr3_nt: TGTGCCTGGAGTAAATTTAAGGGGACAGGGAGCAATCAGCCCCAGCATTTT

j_call: TRBJ2-2
clone_size: many
d_call: .
v_call: TRBV20-1
cdr3_aa: CSAIPGTGELFF
cdr3_nt: TGCAGTGCTATACCGGGAACCGGGGAGCTGTTTTTT

j_call: TRBJ1-5
clone_size: few
d_call: .
v_call: TRBV10-3
cdr3_aa: CATQRQGNQPQHF
cdr3_nt: TGTGCTACACAACGACAGGGCAATCAGCCCCAGCATTTT

j_call: TRBJ1-5
clone_size: .
d_call: .
v_call: TRBV5-1
cdr3_aa: CASSPTATDQPQHF
cdr3_nt: TGCGCCAGCAGCCCGACAGCCACTGATCAGCCCCAGCATTTT

j_call: TRBJ1-2
clone_size: many
d_call: .
v_call: TRBV28
cdr3_aa: CASSLEYYGYTF
cdr3_nt: TGTGCCAGCAGTTTGGAGTACTATGGCTACACCTTC

j_call: TRBJ2-2
clone_size: few
d_call: .
v_call: TRBV7-2
cdr3_aa: CASSLIRTATGELFF
cdr3_nt: TGTGCCAGCAGCTTAATCCGCACAGCCACCGGGGAGCTGTTTTTT

j_call: TRBJ2-1
clone_size: .
d_call: .
v_call: TRBV19
cdr3_aa: CASTPPDSYNEQFF
cdr3_nt: TGTGCCAGTACCCCCCCCGACAGTTACAATGAGCAGTTCTTC

j_call: TRBJ2-2
clone_size: .
d_call: TRBD1
v_call: TRBV4-1
cdr3_aa: CASSPDRGRAGELFF
cdr3_nt: TGCGCCAGCAGCCCGGACAGGGGGCGTGCCGGGGAGCTGTTTTTT

j_call: TRBJ2-2
clone_size: few
d_call: TRBD2
v_call: TRBV6-5
cdr3_aa: CASSYFLREGAGELFF
cdr3_nt: TGTGCCAGCAGTTACTTCTTAAGGGAGGGTGCTGGGGAGCTGTTTTTT

j_call: TRBJ1-6
clone_size: few
d_call: TRBD1
v_call: TRBV10-3
cdr3_aa: CAISETAGTGNSPLHF
cdr3_nt: TGTGCCATCAGTGAAACAGCCGGGACAGGGAATTCACCCCTCCACTTT

j_call: TRBJ1-5
clone_size: .
d_call: .
v_call: TRBV7-2
cdr3_aa: CASSLGPGQPQHF
cdr3_nt: TGTGCCAGCAGCTTAGGGCCGGGTCAGCCCCAGCATTTT

j_call: TRBJ2-2
clone_size: many
d_call: .
v_call: TRBV5-1
cdr3_aa: CASSWKDRAGLALSTGELFF
cdr3_nt: TGCGCCAGCAGCTGGAAGGACAGGGCGGGACTAGCCCTTTCCACCGGGGAGCTGTTTTTT

j_call: TRBJ2-5
clone_size: .
d_call: TRBD2
v_call: TRBV27
cdr3_aa: CATSVPVGAGDETQYF
cdr3_nt: TGTGCCACCAGTGTCCCGGTAGGGGCGGGAGACGAGACCCAGTACTTC

j_call: TRBJ2-7
clone_size: .
d_call: TRBD1
v_call: TRBV24-1
cdr3_aa: CATSGTGADEQYF
cdr3_nt: TGTGCCACCAGTGGGACAGGGGCTGACGAGCAGTACTTC